This is a list of T cell receptor beta chains from one sample in a study of blood T cell repertoires in COVID-19. Data came from immunoSEQ multiplex PCR; TCRdb stores just in-frame clones and leaves some out. The repertoire holds more than 300,000 clones, with 92% as singletons. Sequencing was performed on PBMCs or T cells enriched from blood (not recorded which). The source of these receptors is a woman in her 30s who had recovered from COVID-19. Each CDR3 is given with its conserved first and last residue. The order of the fields is V gene, clone size, D gene, J gene, CDR3 DNA, CDR3 protein. The D gene is left open where the match is weak. Size is omitted from some rows. Given values are once, few, many or a class for expanded clones.

>TRBV9|NA|TRBD2|TRBJ2-1
TGTGCCAGCAGCGTAGGATGGACTAGCAGGTACAATGAGCAGTTCTTC
CASSVGWTSRYNEQFF
>TRBV24-1|NA|NA|TRBJ2-3
TGTGCCACTTCCTGGGGCCCTAGCACAGATACGCAGTATTTT
CATSWGPSTDTQYF
>TRBV6-2/TRBV6-3|NA|NA|TRBJ2-7
TGTGCCAGCAGTTACGCCCAGCGCCACGAGCAGTACTTC
CASSYAQRHEQYF
>TRBV20-1|NA|NA|TRBJ1-1
TGCAGTGCTAGTGATGGACACAGGAACACTGAAGCTTTCTTT
CSASDGHRNTEAFF
>TRBV4-2|NA|TRBD1|TRBJ1-6
TGTGCCAGCAGCCAACTGGGACAGGGCCAGAATTCACCCCTCCACTTT
CASSQLGQGQNSPLHF
>TRBV7-2|NA|TRBD2|TRBJ2-3
TGTGCCAGCAGCCCCTGGACTAGCGGGGGGATTAGGGCCCCGGATACGCAGTATTTT
CASSPWTSGGIRAPDTQYF
>TRBV7-2|NA|NA|TRBJ2-7
TGTGCCAGCAGCTTAGGGGGCTACTACGAGCAGTACTTC
CASSLGGYYEQYF
>TRBV5-6|NA|TRBD1|TRBJ1-1
TGTGCCAGCAGCAGGACAGGGGTGTCTGAAGCTTTCTTT
CASSRTGVSEAFF
>TRBV5-6|few|NA|TRBJ1-5
TGTGCCAGCAGCTTGGGGCAGGGGTATCAGCCCCAGCATTTT
CASSLGQGYQPQHF
>TRBV5-6|NA|TRBD1|TRBJ1-2
TGTGCCAGCAGCTTGACCGGGACAGGGTGGAATGGCTACACCTTC
CASSLTGTGWNGYTF
>TRBV6-2/TRBV6-3|NA|TRBD1|TRBJ1-6
TGTGCCAGCAGTTATTCGCTGACAGGGAGGAATTCACCCCTCCACTTT
CASSYSLTGRNSPLHF
>TRBV29-1|NA|NA|TRBJ1-1
TGCAGCGGACGGATTGGGCGGAACACTGAAGCTTTCTTT
CSGRIGRNTEAFF
>TRBV5-6|NA|NA|TRBJ2-1
TGTGCCAGCAGCTTGCCAGGGGCCACACAGTTCTTC
CASSLPGATQFF
>TRBV5-1|NA|TRBD1|TRBJ2-1
TGCGCCAGCAGCTGGACAGGGAGCTCCTACAATGAGCAGTTCTTC
CASSWTGSSYNEQFF
>TRBV19|NA|TRBD1|TRBJ1-2
TGTGCCAGTAGCCGATCTGCAGGGGGAGTGAATGGCTACACCTTC
CASSRSAGGVNGYTF
>TRBV28|NA|TRBD2|TRBJ2-1
TGTGCCAGCAGTTTGGGACTAGTAAATGAGCAGTTCTTC
CASSLGLVNEQFF
>TRBV27|NA|TRBD2|TRBJ2-7
TGTGCCAGCAGTCCGTCTGGCGGGGGGTTCCACGAGCAGTACTTC
CASSPSGGGFHEQYF
>TRBV27|NA|NA|TRBJ1-2
TGTGCCAGCAGTTCAGGGTCCGACTATGGCTACACCTTC
CASSSGSDYGYTF
>TRBV10-3|once|NA|TRBJ2-3
TGTGCCATCAGTGAATCTAGCGAGGCTAGCACAGATACGCAGTATTTT
CAISESSEASTDTQYF
>TRBV24-1|NA|TRBD1|TRBJ1-2
TGTGCCACCAGTGATCCAAGGGACAGAAATTCATATGGCTACACCTTC
CATSDPRDRNSYGYTF
>TRBV11-2|NA|TRBD2|TRBJ2-7
TGTGCCAGCAGCTTAGACGCTGGACTAGCGGCCTACGAGCAGTACTTC
CASSLDAGLAAYEQYF
>TRBV7-9|NA|NA|TRBJ1-5
TGTGCCAGCAGCTCCCAGGGGCCAAATCAGCCCCAGCATTTT
CASSSQGPNQPQHF
>TRBV7-2|NA|NA|TRBJ1-5
TGTGCCAGCAGCTCGCACAGGGAGATACTAACAAATCAGCCCCAGCATTTT
CASSSHREILTNQPQHF
>TRBV24-1|NA|TRBD1|TRBJ1-5
TGTGCCACCAGTGATTCACGGGACAGGAGGTCCGAGGAGCCCCAGCATTTT
CATSDSRDRRSEEPQHF
>TRBV28|NA|NA|TRBJ1-2
TGTGCCAGCAGTCCCCGCGCCTATGGCTACACCTTC
CASSPRAYGYTF
>TRBV5-4|NA|TRBD1|TRBJ1-6
TGTGCCAGCAGCTCCAGCCAGACAGGGGCCAATTCACCCCTCCACTTT
CASSSSQTGANSPLHF
>TRBV3-1/TRBV3-2|NA|NA|TRBJ1-4
TGTGCCAGCAGCCGGCCCGGGGAGGAAAAACTGTTTTTT
CASSRPGEEKLFF
>TRBV14|NA|TRBD2|TRBJ2-7
TGTGCCAGCAGCCGGGTCGGGACTAGCGGCGCGTACTTC
CASSRVGTSGAYF
>TRBV5-1|NA|NA|TRBJ1-6
TGCGCCAGCAGCTTGAGAGGCCTCTATAATTCACCCCTCCACTTT
CASSLRGLYNSPLHF
>TRBV4-3|NA|NA|TRBJ1-3
TGCGCCAGCAGCCAAGAAAATAACTCTGGAAACACCATATATTTT
CASSQENNSGNTIYF
>TRBV6-5|NA|NA|TRBJ2-7
TGTGCCAGCAGTTACTCGCGGCGGGCCTACGAGCAGTACTTC
CASSYSRRAYEQYF
>TRBV18|NA|NA|TRBJ1-1
TGTGCCAGCTCACCTCCAGGGGCCTCCACTGAAGCTTTCTTT
CASSPPGASTEAFF
>TRBV5-6|NA|TRBD1|TRBJ2-7
TGTGCCAGCAGGGAAACCGGGACAGGGTCCCCCGAGCAGTACTTC
CASRETGTGSPEQYF
>TRBV9|NA|NA|TRBJ1-4
TGTGCCAGCAGCGTAGGGGGCGGGGCCAATGAAAAACTGTTTTTT
CASSVGGGANEKLFF
>TRBV5-6|NA|TRBD1|TRBJ1-2
TGTGCCAGCAGCCTTAGAACAGGGGGCACTGACTATGGCTACACCTTC
CASSLRTGGTDYGYTF
>TRBV6-5|once|NA|TRBJ1-6
TGTGCCAGCAGTTTGGACTACAGCTCCTATAATTCACCCCTCCACTTT
CASSLDYSSYNSPLHF
>TRBV19|NA|NA|TRBJ2-6
TGTGCTAGTAGTGTCTCCGGGACTGTTGCCAACGTCCTGACTTTC
CASSVSGTVANVLTF